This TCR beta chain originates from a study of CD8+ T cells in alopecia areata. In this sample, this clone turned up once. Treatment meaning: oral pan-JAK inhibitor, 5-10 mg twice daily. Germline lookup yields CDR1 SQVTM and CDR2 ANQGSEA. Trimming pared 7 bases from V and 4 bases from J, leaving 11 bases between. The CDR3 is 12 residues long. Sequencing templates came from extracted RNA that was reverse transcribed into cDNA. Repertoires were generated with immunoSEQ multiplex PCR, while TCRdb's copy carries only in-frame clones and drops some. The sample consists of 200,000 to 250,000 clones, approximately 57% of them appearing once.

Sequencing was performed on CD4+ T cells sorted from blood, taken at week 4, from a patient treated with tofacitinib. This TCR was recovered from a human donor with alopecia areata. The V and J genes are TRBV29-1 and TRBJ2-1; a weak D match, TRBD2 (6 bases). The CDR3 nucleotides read TGCAGCGAAGGGACTTCATACAATGAGCAGTTCTTC. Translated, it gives CSEGTSYNEQFF.